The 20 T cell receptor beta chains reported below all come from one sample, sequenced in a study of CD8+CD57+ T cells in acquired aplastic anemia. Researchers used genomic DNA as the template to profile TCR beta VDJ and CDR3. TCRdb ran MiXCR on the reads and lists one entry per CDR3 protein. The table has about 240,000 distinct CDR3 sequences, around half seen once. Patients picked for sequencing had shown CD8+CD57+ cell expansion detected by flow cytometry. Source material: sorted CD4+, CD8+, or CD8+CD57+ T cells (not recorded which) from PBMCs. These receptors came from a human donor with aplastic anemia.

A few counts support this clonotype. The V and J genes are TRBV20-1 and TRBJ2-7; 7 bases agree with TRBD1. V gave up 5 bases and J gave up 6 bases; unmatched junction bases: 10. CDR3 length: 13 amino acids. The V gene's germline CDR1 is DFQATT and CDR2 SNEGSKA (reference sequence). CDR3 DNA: TGCAGTGCTTCCGGGACAGAACCTCCCGAGCAGTACTTC. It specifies CSASGTEPPEQYF.

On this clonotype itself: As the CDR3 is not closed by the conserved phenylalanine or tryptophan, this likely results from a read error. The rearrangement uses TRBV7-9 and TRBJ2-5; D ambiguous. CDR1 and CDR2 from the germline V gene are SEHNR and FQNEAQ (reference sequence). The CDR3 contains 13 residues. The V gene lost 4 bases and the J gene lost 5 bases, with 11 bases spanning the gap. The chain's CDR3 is CASSSTRFETQYL. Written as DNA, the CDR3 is TGTGCCAGCAGCTCGACCCGATTCGAGACCCAGTACCTC.

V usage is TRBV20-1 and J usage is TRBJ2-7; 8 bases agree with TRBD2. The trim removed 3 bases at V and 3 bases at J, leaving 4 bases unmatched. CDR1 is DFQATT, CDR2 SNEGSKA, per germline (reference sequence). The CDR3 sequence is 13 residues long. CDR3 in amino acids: CSARVAGYYEQYF. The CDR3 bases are TGCAGTGCTAGGGTAGCGGGATACTACGAGCAGTACTTC.

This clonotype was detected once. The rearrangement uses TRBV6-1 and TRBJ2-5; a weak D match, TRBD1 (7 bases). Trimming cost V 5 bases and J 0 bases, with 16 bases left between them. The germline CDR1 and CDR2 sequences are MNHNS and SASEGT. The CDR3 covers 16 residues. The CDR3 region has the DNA TGTGCCAGCAGTAAAACTCAGGGGGACTACCAAGAGACCCAGTACTTC. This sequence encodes CASSKTQGDYQETQYF.

The CDR3 DNA is TGCAGCGTCCCCCGGACTAGAGTTTTGGGCGATACGCAGTATTTT. It is translated as CSVPRTRVLGDTQYF. The rearrangement uses TRBV29-1 and TRBJ2-3; 7 nucleotides agree with TRBD2. Germline V gene sequence: CDR1 SQVTM, CDR2 ANQGSEA. The CDR3 covers 15 residues. V lost 6 bases to trimming and J lost 6 bases; unmatched junction nucleotides: 15.

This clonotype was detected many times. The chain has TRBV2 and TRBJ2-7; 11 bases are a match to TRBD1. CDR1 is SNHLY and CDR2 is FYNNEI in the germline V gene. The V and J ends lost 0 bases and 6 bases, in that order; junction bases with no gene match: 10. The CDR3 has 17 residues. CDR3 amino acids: CASSEAFTDRGRPEQYF. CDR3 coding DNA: TGTGCCAGCAGTGAAGCATTTACGGACAGGGGGCGCCCCGAGCAGTACTTC.

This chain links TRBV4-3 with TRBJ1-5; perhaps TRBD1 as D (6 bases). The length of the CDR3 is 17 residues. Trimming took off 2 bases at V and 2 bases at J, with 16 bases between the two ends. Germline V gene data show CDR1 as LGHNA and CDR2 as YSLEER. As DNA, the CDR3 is TGCGCCAGCAGCCAATGGCGGGGGGCTGGGGGCAATCAGCCCCAGCATTTT. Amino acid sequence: CASSQWRGAGGNQPQHF.

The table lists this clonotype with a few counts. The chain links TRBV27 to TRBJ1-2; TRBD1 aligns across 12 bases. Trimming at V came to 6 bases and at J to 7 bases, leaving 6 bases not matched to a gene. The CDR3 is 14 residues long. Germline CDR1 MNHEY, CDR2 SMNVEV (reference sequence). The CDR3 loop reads CASRRDRGRGGYTF. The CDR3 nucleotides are TGTGCCAGCAGACGGGACAGGGGGCGAGGTGGCTACACCTTC.

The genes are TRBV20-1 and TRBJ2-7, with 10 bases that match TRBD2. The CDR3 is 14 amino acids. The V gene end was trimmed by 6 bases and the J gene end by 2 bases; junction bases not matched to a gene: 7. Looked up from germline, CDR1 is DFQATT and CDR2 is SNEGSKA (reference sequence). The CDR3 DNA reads TGCAGTGCCAGACCTAGCGGGGGAGCCTACGAGCAGTACTTC. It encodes CSARPSGGAYEQYF.

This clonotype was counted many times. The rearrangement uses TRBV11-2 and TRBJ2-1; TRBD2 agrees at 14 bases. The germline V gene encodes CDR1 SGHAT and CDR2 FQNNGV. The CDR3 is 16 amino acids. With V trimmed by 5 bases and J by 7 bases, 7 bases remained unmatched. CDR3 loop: CASSQRLAGGRNEQFF. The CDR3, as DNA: TGTGCCAGCAGCCAAAGACTAGCGGGAGGGAGGAATGAGCAGTTCTTC. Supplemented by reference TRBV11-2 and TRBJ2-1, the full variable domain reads EAGVAQSPRYKIIEKRQSVAFWCNPISGHATLYWYQQILGQGPKLLIQFQNNGVVDDSQLPKDRFSAERLKGVDSTLKIQPAKLEDSAVYLCASSQRLAGGRNEQFFGPGTRLTVL.

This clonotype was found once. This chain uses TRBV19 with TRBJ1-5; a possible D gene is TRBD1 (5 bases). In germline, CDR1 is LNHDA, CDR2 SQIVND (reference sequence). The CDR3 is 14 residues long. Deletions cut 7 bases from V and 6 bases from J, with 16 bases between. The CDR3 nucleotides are TGTGCCAGTACCGACAGCCCGGGAGGTCAGCCCCAGCATTTT. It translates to CASTDSPGGQPQHF.

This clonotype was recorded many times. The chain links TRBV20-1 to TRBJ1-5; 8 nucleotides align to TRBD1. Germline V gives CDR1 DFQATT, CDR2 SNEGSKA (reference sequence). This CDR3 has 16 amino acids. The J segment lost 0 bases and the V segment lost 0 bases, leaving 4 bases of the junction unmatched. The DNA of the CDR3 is TGCAGTGCTAGAGACAGAGGACAGGGTAGCAATCAGCCCCAGCATTTT. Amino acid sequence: CSARDRGQGSNQPQHF.

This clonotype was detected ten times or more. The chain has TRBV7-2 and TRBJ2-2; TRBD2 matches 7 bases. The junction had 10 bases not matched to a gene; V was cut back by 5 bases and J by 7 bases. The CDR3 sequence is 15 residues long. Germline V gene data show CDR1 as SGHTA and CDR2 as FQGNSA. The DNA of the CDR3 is TGTGCCAGCAGCCACCCCAGCGGGGCAGGCGGGGAGCTGTTTTTT. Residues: CASSHPSGAGGELFF.

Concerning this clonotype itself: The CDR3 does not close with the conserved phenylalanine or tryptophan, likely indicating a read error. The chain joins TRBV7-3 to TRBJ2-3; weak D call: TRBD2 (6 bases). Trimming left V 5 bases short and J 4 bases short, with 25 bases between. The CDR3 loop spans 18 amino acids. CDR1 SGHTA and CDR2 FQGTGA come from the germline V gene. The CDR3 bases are TGTGCCAGCAGCCCAAGGGGTGGAGCGGGTGGAAGCGCAGATACGCAGTATCTT. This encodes CASSPRGGAGGSADTQYL.

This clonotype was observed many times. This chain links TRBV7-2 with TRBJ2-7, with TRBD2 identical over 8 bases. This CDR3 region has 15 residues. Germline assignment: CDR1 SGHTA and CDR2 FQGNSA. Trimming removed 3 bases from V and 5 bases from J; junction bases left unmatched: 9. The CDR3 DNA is TGTGCCAGCAGCTTCCGACCGGGAGGGTTGAACGAGCAGTACTTC. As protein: CASSFRPGGLNEQYF.

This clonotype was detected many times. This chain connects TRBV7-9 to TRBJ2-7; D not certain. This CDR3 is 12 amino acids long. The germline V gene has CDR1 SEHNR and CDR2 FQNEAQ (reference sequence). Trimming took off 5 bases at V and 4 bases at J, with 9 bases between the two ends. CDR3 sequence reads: CASSADPYEQYF. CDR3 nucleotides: TGTGCCAGCAGCGCGGACCCTTACGAGCAGTACTTC.

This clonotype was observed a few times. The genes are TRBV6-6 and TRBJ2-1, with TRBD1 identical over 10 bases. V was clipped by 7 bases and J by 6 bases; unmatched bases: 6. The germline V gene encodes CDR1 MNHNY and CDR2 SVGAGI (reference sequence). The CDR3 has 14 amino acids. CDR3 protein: CASTLRTGGNEQFF. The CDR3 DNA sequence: TGTGCCAGCACCTTAAGGACAGGGGGCAATGAGCAGTTCTTC.

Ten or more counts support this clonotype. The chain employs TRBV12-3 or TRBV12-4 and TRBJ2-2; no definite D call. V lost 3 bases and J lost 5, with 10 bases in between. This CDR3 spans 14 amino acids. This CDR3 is CASSFGSRTGELFF. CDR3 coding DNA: TGTGCCAGCAGTTTCGGCAGTCGGACCGGGGAGCTGTTTTTT.

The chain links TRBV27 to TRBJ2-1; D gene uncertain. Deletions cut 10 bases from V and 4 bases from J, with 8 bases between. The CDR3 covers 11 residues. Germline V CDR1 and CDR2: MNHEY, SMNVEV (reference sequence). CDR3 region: CATTLYNEQFF. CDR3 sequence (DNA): TGTGCCACGACCCTATACAATGAGCAGTTCTTC.

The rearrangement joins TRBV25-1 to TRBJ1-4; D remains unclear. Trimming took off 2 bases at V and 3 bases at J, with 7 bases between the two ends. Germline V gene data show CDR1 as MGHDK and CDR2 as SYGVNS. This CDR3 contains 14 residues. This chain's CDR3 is CASSEGWANEKLFF. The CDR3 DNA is TGTGCCAGCAGTGAAGGGTGGGCTAATGAAAAACTGTTTTTT.